Listed below are T cell receptor beta chains from one sample, sequenced in a study of CD8+CD57+ T cells in acquired aplastic anemia. TCRdb passed the reads through MiXCR, listing each CDR3 protein once. The sample yields some 200,000 distinct CDR3 sequences, more than 45% seen once. The sequenced sample consisted of sorted CD4+, CD8+, or CD8+CD57+ T cells (not recorded which) from PBMCs. Receptors originate from a human donor with aplastic anemia. CDR3s include the opening cysteine and the closing phenylalanine or tryptophan. D genes are given only for firm matches. Size is omitted from some rows. Given values are once, few, many or a class for expanded clones.

v_gene	j_gene	d_gene	abundance	CDR3nt	CDR3aa
TRBV10-3	TRBJ2-1	.	.	TGTGCCTCATCCGGGACATCGACTGAGCAGTTCTTC	CASSGTSTEQFF
TRBV5-6	TRBJ2-1	TRBD2	.	TGTGCCAGCAGCTCGCCGGGACTAGGTAACGGGCAGTTCTTC	CASSSPGLGNGQFF
TRBV15	TRBJ2-4	TRBD1	.	TGTGCCACCAGCATAAGTTTAAGCGGACAGGGGTACTTC	CATSISLSGQGYF
TRBV7-3	TRBJ1-1	.	.	TGTGCCAGCAGCTTGTTTTCCGAGAACACTGAAGCTTTCTTT	CASSLFSENTEAFF
TRBV20-1	TRBJ1-2	.	many	TGCAGTGCTCTCAGCGCTTCAGGAGCCGCTAACTATGGCTACACCTTC	CSALSASGAANYGYTF
TRBV5-1	TRBJ1-1	.	many	TGCGCCAGCAGCTTTATATTCGAGGGCACTGAAGCTTTCTTT	CASSFIFEGTEAFF
TRBV20-1	TRBJ2-7	.	.	TGCAGTGCTAACGGGGCCTATCCCGTCCCTCACTACGAGCAGTACTTC	CSANGAYPVPHYEQYF
TRBV15	TRBJ1-2	.	.	TGTGCCACCAGCAGAGATCTTGGGAGTGGCTACACCTTC	CATSRDLGSGYTF
TRBV4-1	TRBJ1-2	TRBD1	few	TGCACCAGCAGCCAAGGACAGGGGATTAACTATGGCTACACCTTC	CTSSQGQGINYGYTF
TRBV5-6	TRBJ2-5	.	many	TGTGCCAGCAGCTTGGCCCTCCAAGAGACCCAGTACTTC	CASSLALQETQYF
TRBV20-1	TRBJ2-1	TRBD1	.	TGCAGTGCGGGACAGTACAATGAGCAGTTCTTC	CSAGQYNEQFF
TRBV20-1	TRBJ1-2	.	few	TGCAGTGCCCCAGATAGGAGTGGCTACACCTTC	CSAPDRSGYTF
TRBV27	TRBJ1-1	.	.	TGTGCCAGCAGCTCCCCGGTTAGGGGGACTGAAGCTTTCTTT	CASSSPVRGTEAFF
TRBV10-3	TRBJ1-1	.	many	TGTGCCATCAGTCCTTTTTCAGCGAACACTGAAGCTTTCTTT	CAISPFSANTEAFF
TRBV4-2	TRBJ1-2	.	.	TGTGCCAGCAGCCAAGATGCGGCGACGGGGGACTATGGCTACACCTTC	CASSQDAATGDYGYTF
TRBV6-4	TRBJ2-3	.	.	TGTGCCAGCAGTGAGGACAGCACAGATACGCAGTATTTT	CASSEDSTDTQYF
TRBV11-3	TRBJ1-6	TRBD1	many	TGTGCCAGCAGCGAAGGGGGACAGCCCAATTCACCCCTCCACTTT	CASSEGGQPNSPLHF
TRBV29-1	TRBJ1-2	.	.	TGCAGCGTTGAGAAGCAGGGTACTAACTATGGCTACACCTTC	CSVEKQGTNYGYTF